This section outlines one T cell receptor beta chain sequence together with its context. The record originates from a study of technical replicates of blood from a few donors. Here immunoSEQ multiplex PCR was the method, and the copy in TCRdb shows in-frame clones only, minus some. In the table there are more than 65,000 clones, 91% of which are singletons. This CDR3 has 15 residues. Per germline, CDR1 SGHTA and CDR2 FQGNSA. The V and J ends lost 5 bases and 1 base, in that order; junction bases with no gene match: 5. This receptor was identified in a human donor in good health. The sample taken for sequencing was T cells isolated from PBMCs. The chain links TRBV7-2 to TRBJ2-1; 7 nucleotides match TRBD1. CDR3: CASSPTTGSYNEQFF. The CDR3 bases are TGTGCCAGCAGCCCTACGACAGGGTCCTACAATGAGCAGTTCTTC.